These 8 T cell receptor beta chains share one sample of origin, sequenced in a study of cytomegalovirus exposure and HLA in healthy donors. The PCR had 60 Vbeta and 13 Jbeta primers. The repertoire was sequenced with immunoSEQ multiplex PCR; TCRdb's copy has only in-frame clones and lacks some. The table has some 190,000 clones, about 87% seen once. The sample comprised PBMCs. These TCRs come from a man aged 25 to 40 in good health and CMV-seronegative.

Comments on this clone: A junction boundary mismatches the germline segment, possibly from a read error. CDR3 sequence (DNA): TGTTCCAGCAGCGACAGGGCCTACGAGCAGTACTTC. Its translation: CSSSDRAYEQYF. The chain uses TRBV7-9 and TRBJ2-7; TRBD1 matches at 7 bases. CDR1 SEHNR and CDR2 FQNEAQ come from the germline V gene (reference sequence). The CDR3 sequence is 12 residues long. Full variable domain (missing parts from reference TRBV7-9 and TRBJ2-7): DTGVSQNPRHKITKRGQNVTFRCDPISEHNRLYWYRQTLGQGPEFLTYFQNEAQLEKSRLLSDRFSAERPKGSFSTLEIQRTEQGDSAMYLCSSSDRAYEQYFGPGTRLTVT.

This chain uses TRBV18 with TRBJ1-1, with no clear D. Trimming stripped 3 bases from V and 0 bases from J, with 8 bases between. The CDR3 runs 14 residues. Per the germline V gene, CDR1 is KGHSH and CDR2 is LQKENI. In DNA form, the CDR3 reads TGTGCCAGCTCACCGTCAACGGTGAACACTGAAGCTTTCTTT. This codes for CASSPSTVNTEAFF. The full variable domain, in which reference TRBV18 and TRBJ1-1 provide the parts outside the CDR3, is NAGVMQNPRHLVRRRGQEARLRCSPMKGHSHVYWYRQLPEEGLKFMVYLQKENIIDESGMPKERFSAEFPKEGPSILRIQQVVRGDSAAYFCASSPSTVNTEAFFGQGTRLTVV.

The chain has TRBV6-5 and TRBJ2-7; tentatively, D is TRBD1 (6 bases). Deletions cut 2 bases from V and 7 bases from J, with 18 bases between. Germline loops: CDR1 MNHEY, CDR2 SVGAGI. The CDR3 contains 15 residues. Here the CDR3 DNA reads TGTGCCAGCAGTTACCAGTCGGACAGTGGACAGGAGCAGTACTTC. This sequence encodes CASSYQSDSGQEQYF.

The V gene is TRBV28, the J gene TRBJ2-2, with TRBD1 matching 8 bases. Germline CDR1 MDHEN, CDR2 SYDVKM. V lost 10 bases, J lost 1 base, and 8 bases stayed unmatched. The CDR3 length is 15 residues. CDR3 sequence reads: CATDRGTGNTGELFF. In DNA, the CDR3 is TGTGCCACCGACAGGGGTACAGGGAACACCGGGGAGCTGTTTTTT. The full variable domain, with the rest looked up from reference TRBV28 and TRBJ2-2, is DVKVTQSSRYLVKRTGEKVFLECVQDMDHENMFWYRQDPGLGLRLIYFSYDVKMKEKGDIPEGYSVSREKKERFSLILESASTNQTSMYLCATDRGTGNTGELFFGEGSRLTVL.

This clone has more than one count but fewer than ten. CDR3 residues: CASSYSGDYEQYF. Here the CDR3 DNA reads TGTGCCAGCAGTTACTCCGGGGATTACGAGCAGTACTTC. The J gene is TRBJ2-7, the V gene TRBV6-6; tentative D call: TRBD2 (5 bases). The CDR3 totals 13 residues. Germline V gene data show CDR1 as MNHNY and CDR2 as SVGAGI (reference sequence). Trimming took off 0 bases at V and 4 bases at J, with 7 bases between the two ends.

This sequence joins TRBV6-5 and TRBJ2-7, with D tentatively TRBD1 (7 bases). V lost 4 bases, J lost 1 base, and 14 bases lay in between. This CDR3 is built from 15 residues. CDR1 and CDR2 (germline): MNHEY, SVGAGI. Here the CDR3 reads CASSLSQGGSYEQYF. CDR3 DNA: TGTGCCAGCAGTTTAAGCCAGGGGGGTTCCTACGAGCAGTACTTC.

The chain combines TRBV5-1 with TRBJ1-2; TRBD1 matches 7 bases. The V segment lost 0 bases and the J segment 3 bases; nucleotides outside the gene matches: 5. The V gene's germline CDR1 is SGHRS and CDR2 YFSETQ. CDR3 length: 15 amino acids. CDR3 amino acids: CASSLGQGIDYGYTF. The CDR3 coding sequence is TGCGCCAGCAGCTTGGGACAGGGAATCGACTATGGCTACACCTTC. Filled out from reference TRBV5-1 and TRBJ1-2, the complete variable domain reads KAGVTQTPRYLIKTRGQQVTLSCSPISGHRSVSWYQQTPGQGLQFLFEYFSETQRNKGNFPGRFSGRQFSNSRSEMNVSTLELGDSALYLCASSLGQGIDYGYTFGSGTRLTVV.

The chain joins TRBV7-9 to TRBJ1-1; weak D call: TRBD1 (5 bases). V shed 7 bases and J shed 1 base, with 10 bases lying between them. The CDR3 has 13 amino acids. Germline V gene data show CDR1 as SEHNR and CDR2 as FQNEAQ (reference sequence). The CDR3: CASTLQGNTEAFF. As DNA, the CDR3 is TGTGCCAGCACACTGCAGGGGAACACTGAAGCTTTCTTT.